These 8 T cell receptor beta chains share one sample of origin, sequenced in a study of blood T cell repertoires in COVID-19. Here immunoSEQ multiplex PCR was the method, and the copy in TCRdb shows in-frame clones only, minus some. This table has under 200,000 clones, around four fifths appearing once. Sequenced material: peripheral blood. The receptors shown here come from a woman of 80 years or more with COVID-19, enrolled during active disease.

The chain has TRBV6-1 and TRBJ1-2, with 8 bases matching TRBD1. Germline loops: CDR1 MNHNS, CDR2 SASEGT. V was clipped by 2 bases and J by 4 bases; unmatched bases: 6. The CDR3 has 15 amino acids. CDR3 sequence (DNA): TGTGCCAGCAGTGAAAACAGGGGGGTAGGCTATGGCTACACCTTC. It encodes CASSENRGVGYGYTF.

The V and J genes are TRBV10-3 and TRBJ1-4; 7 nucleotides align to TRBD1. V dropped 8 bases and J dropped 3; count of bases not matched to a gene: 3. The CDR3 sequence is 13 residues long. Germline V gives CDR1 ENHRY, CDR2 SYGVKD. The DNA for the CDR3 is TGTGCCATCTCTGGGACAGCTAATGAAAAACTGTTTTTT. Translation: CAISGTANEKLFF.

The genes are TRBV7-2 and TRBJ1-6, with 7 bases fitting TRBD1. The germline CDR1 and CDR2 sequences are SGHTA and FQGNSA. V trimming: 5 bases; J trimming: 10 bases; junction bases outside the gene matches: 11. The CDR3 has 15 residues. CDR3 sequence: CASSPQQGSGSPLHF. As DNA, the CDR3 is TGTGCCAGCAGCCCCCAACAGGGGAGCGGATCACCCCTCCACTTT.

The chain joins TRBV7-6 to TRBJ2-7; 9 bases agree with TRBD1. CDR3 length: 16 amino acids. Germline CDR1 and CDR2: SGHVS and FNYEAQ. Trimming removed 5 bases from V and 2 bases from J; junction bases left unmatched: 10. The CDR3 bases are TGTGCCAGCAGCCCCCTGGGGACAGGGCGTACCTACGAGCAGTACTTC. Its translation is CASSPLGTGRTYEQYF.

This chain links TRBV14 with TRBJ1-1; 9 bases map to TRBD1. The CDR3 has 16 amino acids. CDR1 is SGHDN, CDR2 FVKESK, per germline. Unmatched junction bases numbered 5, after V lost 3 bases and J lost 0 bases. CDR3 residues: CASSQDRGSMNTEAFF. The CDR3, as DNA: TGTGCCAGCAGCCAGGACAGGGGTTCCATGAACACTGAAGCTTTCTTT.

This rearrangement joins TRBV6-5 to TRBJ2-7; TRBD1 agrees at 7 bases. The CDR3 consists of 15 residues. CDR1 and CDR2 from the germline V gene are MNHEY and SVGAGI. Trimming at V came to 6 bases and at J to 2 bases, leaving 10 bases not matched to a gene. The CDR3: CASRQGLGETYEQYF. CDR3 in DNA: TGTGCCAGCAGACAGGGGCTGGGGGAAACCTACGAGCAGTACTTC.

V gene TRBV2 combines with J gene TRBJ1-3; D is uncertain. This CDR3 spans 14 amino acids. Trimming pared 3 bases from V and 1 base from J, leaving 7 bases between. Germline loops: CDR1 SNHLY, CDR2 FYNNEI. The CDR3 is CASSEFRSGNTIYF. CDR3 DNA sequence: TGTGCCAGCAGTGAGTTTCGGTCTGGAAACACCATATATTTT.

This chain links TRBV15 with TRBJ1-3; no definite D call. Germline-derived CDR1 and CDR2 are LNHNV and YYDKDF (reference sequence). Deletions cut 0 bases from V and 2 bases from J, with 14 bases between. The CDR3 is made up of 17 amino acids. CDR3 sequence reads: CATSRDQLRAAGNTIYF. In DNA, the CDR3 is TGTGCCACCAGCAGAGATCAACTGAGGGCAGCTGGAAACACCATATATTTT.